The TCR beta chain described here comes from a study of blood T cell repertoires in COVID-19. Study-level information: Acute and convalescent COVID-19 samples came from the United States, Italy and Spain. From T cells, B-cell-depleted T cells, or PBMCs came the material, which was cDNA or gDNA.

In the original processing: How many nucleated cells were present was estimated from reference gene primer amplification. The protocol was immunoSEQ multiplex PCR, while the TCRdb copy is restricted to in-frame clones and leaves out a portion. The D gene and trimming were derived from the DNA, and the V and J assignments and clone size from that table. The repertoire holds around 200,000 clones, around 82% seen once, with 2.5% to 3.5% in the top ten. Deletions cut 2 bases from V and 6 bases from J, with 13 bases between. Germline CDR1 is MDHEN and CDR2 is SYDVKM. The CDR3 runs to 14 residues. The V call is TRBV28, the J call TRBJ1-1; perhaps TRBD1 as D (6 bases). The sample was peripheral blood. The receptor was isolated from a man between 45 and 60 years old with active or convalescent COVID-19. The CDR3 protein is CASSLSTGTAEAFF. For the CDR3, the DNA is TGTGCCAGCAGTTTAAGTACAGGGACCGCTGAAGCTTTCTTT. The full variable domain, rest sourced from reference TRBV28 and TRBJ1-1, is DVKVTQSSRYLVKRTGEKVFLECVQDMDHENMFWYRQDPGLGLRLIYFSYDVKMKEKGDIPEGYSVSREKKERFSLILESASTNQTSMYLCASSLSTGTAEAFFGQGTRLTVV.